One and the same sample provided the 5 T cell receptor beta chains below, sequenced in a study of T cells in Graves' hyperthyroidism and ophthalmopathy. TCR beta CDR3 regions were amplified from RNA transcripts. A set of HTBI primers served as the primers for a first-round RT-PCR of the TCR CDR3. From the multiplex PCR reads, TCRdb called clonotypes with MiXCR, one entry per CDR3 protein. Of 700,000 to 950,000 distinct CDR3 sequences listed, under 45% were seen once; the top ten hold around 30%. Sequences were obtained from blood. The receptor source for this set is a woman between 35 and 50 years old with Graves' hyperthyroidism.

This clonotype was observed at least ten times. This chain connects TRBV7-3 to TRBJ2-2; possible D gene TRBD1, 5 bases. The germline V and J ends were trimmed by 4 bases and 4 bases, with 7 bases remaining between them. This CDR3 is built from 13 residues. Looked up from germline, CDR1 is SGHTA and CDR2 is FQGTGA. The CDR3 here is CASSSRVTGELFF. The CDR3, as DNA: TGTGCCAGCAGCTCCAGGGTCACCGGGGAGCTGTTTTTT. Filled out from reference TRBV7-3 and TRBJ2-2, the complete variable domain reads GAGVSQTPSNKVTEKGKYVELRCDPISGHTALYWYRQSLGQGPEFLIYFQGTGAADDSGLPNDRFFAVRPEGSVSTLKIQRTERGDSAVYLCASSSRVTGELFFGEGSRLTVL.

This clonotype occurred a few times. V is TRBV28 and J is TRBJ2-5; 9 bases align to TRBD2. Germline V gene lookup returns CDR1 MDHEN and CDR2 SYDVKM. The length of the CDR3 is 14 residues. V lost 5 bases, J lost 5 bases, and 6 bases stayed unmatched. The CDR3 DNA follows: TGTGCCAGCAGTCATATCGCGGGAGGGGAGACCCAGTACTTC. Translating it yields CASSHIAGGETQYF. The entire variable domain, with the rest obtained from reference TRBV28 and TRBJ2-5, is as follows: DVKVTQSSRYLVKRTGEKVFLECVQDMDHENMFWYRQDPGLGLRLIYFSYDVKMKEKGDIPEGYSVSREKKERFSLILESASTNQTSMYLCASSHIAGGETQYFGPGTRLLVL.

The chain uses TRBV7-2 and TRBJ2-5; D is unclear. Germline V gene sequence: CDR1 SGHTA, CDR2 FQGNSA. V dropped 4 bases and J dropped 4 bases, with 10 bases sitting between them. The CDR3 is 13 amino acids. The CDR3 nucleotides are TGTGCCAGCAGCTGGGCAGGACGAGAGACCCAGTACTTC. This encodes CASSWAGRETQYF.

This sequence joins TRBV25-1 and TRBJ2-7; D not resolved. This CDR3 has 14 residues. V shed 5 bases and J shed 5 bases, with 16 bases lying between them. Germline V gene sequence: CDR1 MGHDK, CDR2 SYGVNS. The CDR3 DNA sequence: TGTGCCAGCAGTTTATCGTATTATTGGGACGAGCAGTACTTC. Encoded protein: CASSLSYYWDEQYF.

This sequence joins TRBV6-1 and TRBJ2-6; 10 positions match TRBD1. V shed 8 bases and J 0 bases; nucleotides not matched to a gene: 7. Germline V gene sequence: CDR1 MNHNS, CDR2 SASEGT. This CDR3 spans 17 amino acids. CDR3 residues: CASAPGTGDSGANVLTF. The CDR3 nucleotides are TGTGCCAGCGCACCCGGGACAGGGGACTCTGGGGCCAACGTCCTGACTTTC.